Each of the 7 T cell receptor beta chains below was sequenced from the same sample in a study of blood T cell repertoires in COVID-19. Using immunoSEQ multiplex PCR, the repertoire was profiled, and TCRdb retains in-frame clones only, with some absent. This sample yields 350,000 to 400,000 clones, of which approximately 90% are seen a single time; more than 1% belongs to the top ten. The sample comprised PBMCs or T cells enriched from blood (not recorded which). These receptor sequences come from a woman aged 18-29 years who had recovered from COVID-19.

The chain joins TRBV7-2 to TRBJ2-1; D possibly corresponds to TRBD2 (6 bases). CDR1 is SGHTA and CDR2 is FQGNSA in the germline V gene. V was trimmed by 2 bases and J by 8 bases, leaving 16 bases between them. This CDR3 has 15 amino acids. CDR3 region: CASSLWTTVGDEQFF. The CDR3 region has the DNA TGTGCCAGCAGCTTATGGACTACGGTTGGAGATGAGCAGTTCTTC.

This sequence joins TRBV5-6 and TRBJ1-2; D gene uncertain. The CDR3 is made up of 13 amino acids. With 0 bases removed from V and 8 bases from J, the gap between germline ends came to 11 bases. The germline gives CDR1 SGHDT, CDR2 YYEEEE. The CDR3 reads CASSLEGGRGYTF. In DNA, the CDR3 is TGTGCCAGCAGCTTGGAAGGAGGGAGAGGCTACACCTTC.

V gene TRBV4-3 combines with J gene TRBJ2-7; tentative D call: TRBD1 (6 bases). The germline V gene encodes CDR1 LGHNA and CDR2 YSLEER. There are 15 residues in the CDR3. Between the trimmed V and J ends, which lost 0 bases and 2 bases, there was a span of 11 bases. The CDR3 region is CASSQDSTGPYEQYF. DNA for the CDR3: TGCGCCAGCAGCCAAGATTCTACAGGGCCCTACGAGCAGTACTTC.

This chain uses TRBV7-3 with TRBJ2-3; 12 positions agree with TRBD2. The CDR3 loop spans 15 amino acids. CDR1 SGHTA and CDR2 FQGTGA come from the germline V gene. V lost 4 bases to trimming and J lost 4 bases; unmatched junction nucleotides: 3. The chain's CDR3 is CASSSSGGAADTQYF. The DNA for the CDR3 is TGTGCCAGCAGCTCTAGCGGGGGGGCCGCAGATACGCAGTATTTT.

This rearrangement joins TRBV10-1 to TRBJ2-7; D uncertain. Per the germline V gene, CDR1 is WNHNN and CDR2 is SYGVQD (reference sequence). CDR3 length equals 13 residues. V was clipped by 2 bases and J by 4 bases, with 9 bases between them. The CDR3 protein is CASSEDTLYEQYF. The CDR3 coding sequence is TGCGCCAGCAGTGAGGACACCCTTTACGAGCAGTACTTC.

The chain is built from TRBV29-1 and TRBJ1-2; 10 bases match TRBD1. Per the germline V gene, CDR1 is SQVTM and CDR2 is ANQGSEA. V dropped 5 bases and J dropped 8; count of bases not matched to a gene: 8. The CDR3 runs to 13 residues. The CDR3 DNA reads as TGCAGCGTTTTCGCCGGGACAGGGGACGGCTACACCTTC. This translates into CSVFAGTGDGYTF.

This clone appeared a single time. This rearrangement joins TRBV18 to TRBJ1-6; the D gene is possibly TRBD1 (5 bases). The V gene lost 3 bases and the J gene lost 9 bases, with 12 bases spanning the gap. CDR3 size: 14 residues. Germline V gene sequence: CDR1 KGHSH, CDR2 LQKENI. This CDR3 reads CASSPSIDSSPLHF. CDR3 DNA: TGTGCCAGCTCACCGTCGATAGACAGTTCACCCCTCCACTTT.